This T cell receptor beta chain appears in the sequencing data of a study of OX40 agonist ivuxolimab in advanced cancers. The study's findings and limits: At doses 0.1 to 3.0 mg/kg, CD4+ and CD8+ clones expanded.

Trimming cost V 4 bases and J 4 bases, with 15 bases left between them. Germline V gene lookup returns CDR1 SGHDT and CDR2 YYEEEE. The CDR3 has 14 residues. The count of this clone is one. Its antigen is undetermined. Some clones are missing from TCRdb's copy, which holds only in-frame ones; the method was immunoSEQ multiplex PCR. The top ten clones hold 27% of a sample with 60,000 to 75,000 clones, roughly 84% of them seen once. Material: CD4+ or CD8+ T cells sorted from blood, obtained in a trial of the OX40 agonist ivuxolimab. This clonotype originated in an adult with an advanced solid tumor such as melanoma, head and neck, liver or kidney cancer. J is TRBJ2-7 and V is TRBV5-6, with D unclear. The DNA of the CDR3 is TGTGCCAGCAGCCTCCAGTCCAGTTGGTACGAGCAGTACTTC. Translation gives CASSLQSSWYEQYF.